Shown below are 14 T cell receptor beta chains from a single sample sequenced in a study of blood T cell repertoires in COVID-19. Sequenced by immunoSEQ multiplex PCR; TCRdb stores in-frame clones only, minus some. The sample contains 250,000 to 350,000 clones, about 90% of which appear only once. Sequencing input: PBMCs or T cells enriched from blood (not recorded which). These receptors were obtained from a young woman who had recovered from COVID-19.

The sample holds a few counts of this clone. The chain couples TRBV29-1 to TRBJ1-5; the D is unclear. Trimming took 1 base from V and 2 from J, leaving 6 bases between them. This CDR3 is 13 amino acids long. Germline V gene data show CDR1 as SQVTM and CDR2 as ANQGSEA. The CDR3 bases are TGCAGCGTTGAAGTGGCAGGCAATCAGCCCCAGCATTTT. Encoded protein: CSVEVAGNQPQHF.

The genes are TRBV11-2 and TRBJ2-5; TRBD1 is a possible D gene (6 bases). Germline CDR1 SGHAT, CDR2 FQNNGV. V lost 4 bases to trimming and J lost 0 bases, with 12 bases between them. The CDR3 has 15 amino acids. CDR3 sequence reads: CASSSRGWYQETQYF. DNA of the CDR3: TGTGCCAGCAGCTCCAGGGGCTGGTACCAAGAGACCCAGTACTTC. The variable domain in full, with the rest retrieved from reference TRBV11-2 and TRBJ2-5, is EAGVAQSPRYKIIEKRQSVAFWCNPISGHATLYWYQQILGQGPKLLIQFQNNGVVDDSQLPKDRFSAERLKGVDSTLKIQPAKLEDSAVYLCASSSRGWYQETQYFGPGTRLLVL.

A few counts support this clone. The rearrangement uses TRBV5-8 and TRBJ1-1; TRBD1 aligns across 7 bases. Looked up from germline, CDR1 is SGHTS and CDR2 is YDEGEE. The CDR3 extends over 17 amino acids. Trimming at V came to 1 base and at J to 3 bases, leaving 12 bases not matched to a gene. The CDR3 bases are TGTGCCAGCAGCTTGAGGGTCGGGAGACAGGGCTACACTGAAGCTTTCTTT. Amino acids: CASSLRVGRQGYTEAFF.

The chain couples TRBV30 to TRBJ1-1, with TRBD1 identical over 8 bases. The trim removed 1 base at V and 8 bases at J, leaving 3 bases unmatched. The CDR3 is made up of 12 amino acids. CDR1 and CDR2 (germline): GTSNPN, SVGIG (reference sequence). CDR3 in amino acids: CAWSADRGEAFF. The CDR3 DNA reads TGTGCCTGGAGTGCAGACAGGGGAGAAGCTTTCTTT.

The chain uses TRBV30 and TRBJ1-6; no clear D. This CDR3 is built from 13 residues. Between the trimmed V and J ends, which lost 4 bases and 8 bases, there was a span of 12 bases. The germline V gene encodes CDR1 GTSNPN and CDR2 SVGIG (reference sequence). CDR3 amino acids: CAWTPRKDSPLHF. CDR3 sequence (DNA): TGTGCCTGGACCCCCAGGAAGGATTCACCCCTCCACTTT.

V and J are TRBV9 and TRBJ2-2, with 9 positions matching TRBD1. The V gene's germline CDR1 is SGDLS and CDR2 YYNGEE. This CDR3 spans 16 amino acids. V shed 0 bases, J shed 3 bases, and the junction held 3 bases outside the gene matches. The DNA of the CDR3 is TGTGCCAGCAGCGTAGTGGGACAGGGATACACCGGGGAGCTGTTTTTT. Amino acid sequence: CASSVVGQGYTGELFF.

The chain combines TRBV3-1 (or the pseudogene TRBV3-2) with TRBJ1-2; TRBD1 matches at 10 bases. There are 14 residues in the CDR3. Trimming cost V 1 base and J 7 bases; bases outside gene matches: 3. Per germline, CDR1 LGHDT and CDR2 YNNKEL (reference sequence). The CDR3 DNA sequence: TGTGCCAGCAGCCAAGGGGACAGGGGTTTTGGCTACACCTTC. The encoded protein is CASSQGDRGFGYTF.

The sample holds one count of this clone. CDR3 residues: CASSPTGAKTQYF. The CDR3 DNA reads as TGTGCCAGCAGCCCGACTGGGGCGAAGACCCAGTACTTC. The gene calls are TRBV2 and TRBJ2-5, with D possibly TRBD1 on 5 matching bases. This CDR3 is built from 13 residues. Germline V gene data show CDR1 as SNHLY and CDR2 as FYNNEI. V dropped 6 bases and J dropped 6 bases, with 14 bases sitting between them.

DNA for the CDR3: TGTGCCAGCAGCCAAGCAAAGACAGAAGCTTTCTTT. Its protein is CASSQAKTEAFF. The chain links TRBV3-1 (or the pseudogene TRBV3-2) to TRBJ1-1; D unresolved. The V end lost 1 base, the J end lost 8 bases, and 8 bases lay between the germline ends. The CDR3 has 12 residues. Germline CDR1 is LGHDT and CDR2 is YNNKEL (reference sequence).

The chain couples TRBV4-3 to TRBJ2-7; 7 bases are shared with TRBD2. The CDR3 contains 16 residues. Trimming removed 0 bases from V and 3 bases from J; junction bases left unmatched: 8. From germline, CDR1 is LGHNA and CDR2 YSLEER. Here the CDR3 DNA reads TGCGCCAGCAGCCAAGATCTAGGGAGCGGGGACTACGAGCAGTACTTC. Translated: CASSQDLGSGDYEQYF.

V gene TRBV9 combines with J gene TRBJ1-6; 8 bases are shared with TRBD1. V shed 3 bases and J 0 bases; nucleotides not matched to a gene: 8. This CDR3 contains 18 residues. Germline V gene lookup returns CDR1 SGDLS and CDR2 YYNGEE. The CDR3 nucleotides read TGTGCCAGCAGCGAAGGACAGGGCCAGAGCTCCTATAATTCACCCCTCCACTTT. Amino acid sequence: CASSEGQGQSSYNSPLHF.

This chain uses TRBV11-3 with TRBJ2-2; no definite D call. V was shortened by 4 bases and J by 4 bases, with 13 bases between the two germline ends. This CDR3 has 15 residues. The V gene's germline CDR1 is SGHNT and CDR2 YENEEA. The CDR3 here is CASSSTAKSTGELFF. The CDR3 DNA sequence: TGTGCCAGCAGCTCAACTGCTAAGAGCACCGGGGAGCTGTTTTTT.

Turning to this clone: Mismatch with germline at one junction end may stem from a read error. In DNA, the CDR3 is TGTGCCAGCAGAGAAGGAGGGGGGGACTACAATGAGCAGTTCTTC. Amino acid sequence: CASREGGGDYNEQFF. This rearrangement joins TRBV2 to TRBJ2-1; tentatively, D is TRBD2 (7 bases). Germline lookup yields CDR1 SNHLY and CDR2 FYNNEI. The CDR3 covers 15 residues.

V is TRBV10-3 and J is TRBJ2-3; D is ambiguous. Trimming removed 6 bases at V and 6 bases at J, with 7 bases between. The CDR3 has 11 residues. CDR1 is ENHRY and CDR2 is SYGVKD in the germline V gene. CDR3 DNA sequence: TGTGCCATCAGCGCCGGGGATACGCAGTATTTT. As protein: CAISAGDTQYF.